The clone carrying this T cell receptor beta chain was observed at least ten times. Its antigen is undetermined. Time point meaning: patch test 1, 2 weeks after DPC sensitization. Treatment given: therapeutic diphenylcyclopropenone sensitization with weekly scalp DPC. Total RNA came from unfractionated whole blood. This entry belongs to a study of human T cells and chemical hapten exposure. General study findings and limits: Controls had significantly fewer large CDR3 similarity clusters than were formed by expanded TCRs.

CDR1 MDHEN and CDR2 SYDVKM come from the germline V gene. The ends were cut back, 1 base at V and 5 bases at J, with 18 bases in the middle. The length of the CDR3 is 16 residues. One entry per CDR3 protein results from TCRdb running MiXCR on the RACE reads. The data show around 39,000 distinct CDR3 sequences, with roughly 6.4% seen just once and about a tenth held by the top ten. Material: whole blood, obtained in connection with sensitization to the hapten diphenylcyclopropenone (DPC). V gene TRBV28 combines with J gene TRBJ2-7; possibly TRBD1 for D (5 bases). The sequence derives from a woman aged 25-40 years with alopecia areata. Some clones in this sample may be carry-over from other donors' samples. CDR3 nucleotides: TGTGCCAGCAGTTTATTGGGGCAGGGTGCGGCAAACGAGCAGTACTTC. It encodes CASSLLGQGAANEQYF.